This T cell receptor (beta chain) was sequenced during a study of regulatory T cells in long-lasting Graves disease. The sample holds many counts of this clonotype. Its specificity is not known. Noted time point: newly diagnosed GD, antithyroid drugs for less than 3 months. RNA isolated from PBMCs was used to make the TCR library. Overall study findings and caveats: The study found lower TCR diversity in persistent Graves' patients than in newly diagnosed ones.

CDR3-region Arm-PCR and iRepertoire HTBI primers produced the TCR beta libraries. Via MiXCR, TCRdb re-called the multiplex PCR reads, giving one row per CDR3 protein. Of hundreds of thousands of distinct CDR3 sequences in the sample, about 16% were seen once. Per the germline V gene, CDR1 is DFQATT and CDR2 is SNEGSKA (reference sequence). With V trimmed by 3 bases and J by 0 bases, 8 bases remained unmatched. The CDR3 runs to 16 residues. This sample was also put to use in a study of T cells in Graves' hyperthyroidism and ophthalmopathy. That paper notes: The TCR CDR3 first-round RT-PCR relied on the HTBI primer set.

The source is a man between 18 and 35 years old with Graves disease. The V and J genes are TRBV20-1 and TRBJ1-5; 7 bases fit TRBD1. Source: peripheral blood mononuclear cells (PBMCs), taken at new diagnosis, from a patient treated with antithyroid drugs. CDR3 nucleotides: TGCAGTGCTAGTAGTCGGGACAGCTATAGCAATCAGCCCCAGCATTTT. Encoded protein: CSASSRDSYSNQPQHF.